This T cell receptor (beta chain) was sequenced during a study of control samples from healthy donors and cancer patients. Trimming removed 9 bases from V and 3 bases from J; junction bases left unmatched: 9. The germline V gene encodes CDR1 SGDLS and CDR2 YYNGEE. The CDR3 has 14 residues. Assay used: immunoSEQ multiplex PCR; TCRdb lists only in-frame clones, some missing. The table lists just over 30,000 clones, roughly 94% of them singletons. The chain has TRBV9 and TRBJ2-3; 8 bases match TRBD2. Sequenced material: blood. The origin of this receptor is a man in his fifties or sixties in good health. The CDR3 here is CATGASGLTDTQYF. As DNA, the CDR3 is TGTGCCACGGGGGCTAGCGGGCTTACAGATACGCAGTATTTT.